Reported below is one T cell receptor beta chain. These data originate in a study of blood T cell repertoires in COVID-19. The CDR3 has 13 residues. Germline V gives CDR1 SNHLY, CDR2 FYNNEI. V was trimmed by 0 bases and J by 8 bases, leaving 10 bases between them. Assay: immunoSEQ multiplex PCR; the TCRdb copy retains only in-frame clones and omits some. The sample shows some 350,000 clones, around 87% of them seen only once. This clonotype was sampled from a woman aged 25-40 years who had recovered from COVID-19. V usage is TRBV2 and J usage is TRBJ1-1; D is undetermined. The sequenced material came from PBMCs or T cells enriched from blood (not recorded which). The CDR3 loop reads CASSEARNLEAFF. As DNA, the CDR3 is TGTGCCAGCAGTGAAGCGCGGAATTTAGAAGCTTTCTTT.